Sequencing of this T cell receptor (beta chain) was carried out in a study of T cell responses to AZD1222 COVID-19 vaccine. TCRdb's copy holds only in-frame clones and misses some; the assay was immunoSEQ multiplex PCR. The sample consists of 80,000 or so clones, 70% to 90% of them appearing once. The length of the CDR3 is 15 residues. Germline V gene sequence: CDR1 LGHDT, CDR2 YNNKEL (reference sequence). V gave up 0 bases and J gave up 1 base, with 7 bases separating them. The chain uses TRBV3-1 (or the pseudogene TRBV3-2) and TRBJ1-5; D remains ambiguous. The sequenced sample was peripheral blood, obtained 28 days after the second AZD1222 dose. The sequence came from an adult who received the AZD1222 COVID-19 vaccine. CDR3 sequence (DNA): TGTGCCAGCAGCCAAGACACGGCAAGCAATCAGCCCCAGCATTTT. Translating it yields CASSQDTASNQPQHF.